The next 5 T cell receptor beta chains were all read from a single sample in a study of CD8 T cells in Susac syndrome. Roughly 0.45 to 1 ug RNA was reverse transcribed with random hexamers. TCRdb called the immunoSEQ multiplex PCR reads again in MiXCR, with one record for every CDR3 protein. The sample holds fewer than 150,000 distinct CDR3 sequences, 94% seen once. The sequencing sample was made of CD8+ T cells from PBMCs. Receptors originate from a human donor in good health.

The chain links TRBV4-2 to TRBJ1-1, with 10 nucleotides matching TRBD1. The CDR3 is made up of 16 amino acids. Trimming took 5 bases from V and 0 from J; bases not matched to a gene: 6. CDR1 is LGHNA and CDR2 is YNFKEQ in the germline V gene. CDR3 sequence reads: CASSTRQGAMNTEAFF. DNA of the CDR3: TGTGCCAGCAGCACACGACAGGGGGCGATGAACACTGAAGCTTTCTTT.

This rearrangement joins TRBV29-1 to TRBJ1-2; the D is unclear. V was trimmed by 5 bases and J by 2 bases, leaving 6 bases between them. The V gene's germline CDR1 is SQVTM and CDR2 ANQGSEA. This CDR3 has 11 amino acids. Here the CDR3 reads CSVQQNYGYTF. As DNA, the CDR3 is TGCAGCGTTCAACAGAACTATGGCTACACCTTC.

The J gene is TRBJ1-1, the V gene TRBV2; D gene uncertain. Germline values: CDR1 SNHLY, CDR2 FYNNEI. The V and J ends lost 8 bases and 10 bases respectively, with 8 bases between them. The length of the CDR3 is 9 residues. The CDR3 reads CASLGVAFF. The DNA for the CDR3 is TGTGCCAGCTTGGGTGTAGCTTTCTTT. Combining the CDR3 with reference TRBV2 and TRBJ1-1 gives the whole variable domain EPEVTQTPSHQVTQMGQEVILRCVPISNHLYFYWYRQILGQKVEFLVSFYNNEISEKSEIFDDQFSVERPDGSNFTLKIRSTKLEDSAMYFCASLGVAFFGQGTRLTVV.

The V call is TRBV12-3 or TRBV12-4, the J call TRBJ2-1; D ambiguous. The CDR3 has 14 residues. The V gene lost 2 bases and the J gene lost 9 bases, with 14 bases spanning the gap. This CDR3 is CASSLRVPGREQFF. CDR3 DNA: TGTGCCAGCAGTTTAAGGGTTCCGGGTCGTGAGCAGTTCTTC.

The chain is built from TRBV7-9 and TRBJ2-1; a possible D gene is TRBD2 (5 bases). This CDR3 is built from 12 residues. Germline values: CDR1 SEHNR, CDR2 FQNEAQ (reference sequence). V was pared by 7 bases and J by 9 bases, with 13 bases between. CDR3 protein: CASTDLGGEQFF. In DNA form, the CDR3 reads TGTGCCAGCACCGACCTAGGAGGTGAGCAGTTCTTC.